This T cell receptor (beta chain) was profiled in a study of T cells in Graves' hyperthyroidism and ophthalmopathy. Notes on the study in general: Stable hyperthyroidism was told apart from ophthalmopathy by a model built on 13 V-J features.

Between the trimmed V and J ends, which lost 7 bases and 5 bases, there was a span of 12 bases. This CDR3 has 12 amino acids. Germline V gene lookup returns CDR1 SNHLY and CDR2 FYNNEI. Absent ophthalmopathy progression within 18 months defined stable Graves' hyperthyroidism. Amplification yielded TCR beta CDR3 regions, with RNA transcripts as the source. The TCR CDR3 was amplified in a first-round RT-PCR using the HTBI primer set. TCRdb ran MiXCR on the multiplex PCR reads and lists one entry per CDR3 protein. The table records 480,000 or so distinct CDR3 sequences, about 15% of them present only once. As for this clonotype: The antigen is not known.

V usage is TRBV2 and J usage is TRBJ2-7; D ambiguous. The source is a young woman with Graves' hyperthyroidism. Material for sequencing was blood. Here the CDR3 reads CASTRRADEQYV. The CDR3 DNA sequence: TGTGCCAGCACCCGGAGAGCCGACGAGCAGTACGTC.